The rows below give T cell receptor beta chains drawn from one sample of a study of T cell responses to AZD1222 COVID-19 vaccine. Profiling relied on immunoSEQ multiplex PCR, and the TCRdb table lists in-frame clones only, not all of them. This table holds approximately 76,000 clones, just over 90% found once. Sequencing was performed on peripheral blood, taken on day 0 of MenACWY control vaccination. These receptors were taken from an adult in good health. Each CDR3 is given with its conserved first and last residue. The order of the fields is V gene, J gene, D gene, clone size, CDR3 protein, CDR3 DNA. D genes are given only for firm matches. Some rows have no size entry. The others give once, few or many, or a class for an expanded clone.

TRBV30	TRBJ2-7	TRBD2	.	CAWSGSGRIYEQYF	TGTGCCTGGAGTGGCAGCGGGAGAATCTACGAGCAGTACTTC
TRBV7-9	TRBJ2-7	TRBD2	.	CASSFGTSGSIYEQYF	TGTGCCAGCAGCTTCGGTACTAGCGGGAGTATCTACGAGCAGTACTTC
TRBV9	TRBJ2-1	TRBD2	.	CASSLRTSGASYNEQFF	TGTGCCAGCAGCCTGCGGACTAGCGGGGCCTCCTACAATGAGCAGTTCTTC
TRBV29-1	TRBJ1-5	.	.	CSVGQGDQPQHF	TGCAGCGTTGGGCAGGGTGATCAGCCCCAGCATTTT
TRBV18	TRBJ1-2	.	.	CASSQRGDNYGYTF	TGTGCCAGCTCACAGCGGGGGGACAACTATGGCTACACCTTC
TRBV12-3/TRBV12-4	TRBJ1-2	.	.	CASSLRGLGGYTF	TGTGCCAGCAGTTTAAGAGGGTTAGGAGGCTACACCTTC
TRBV2	TRBJ2-3	.	.	CASSGRTYTDTQYF	TGTGCCAGCAGTGGTAGGACGTACACAGATACGCAGTATTTT
TRBV5-1	TRBJ2-7	.	.	CASSFGFSSYEQYF	TGCGCCAGCAGTTTTGGATTTAGCTCCTACGAGCAGTACTTC
TRBV27	TRBJ1-5	.	.	CASSFTGHANQPQHF	TGTGCCAGCAGTTTTACAGGACACGCCAATCAGCCCCAGCATTTT
TRBV5-5	TRBJ1-1	TRBD1	once	CASSWTGRGNTEAFF	TGTGCCAGCAGCTGGACAGGGCGCGGAAACACTGAAGCTTTCTTT
TRBV7-3	TRBJ2-3	TRBD2	once	CASSPPSGGGTDTQYF	TGTGCCAGCAGCCCCCCCAGCGGGGGAGGCACAGATACGCAGTATTTT
TRBV5-6	TRBJ2-2	.	.	CASGERDRELFF	TGTGCCAGCGGGGAAAGGGACAGGGAGCTGTTTTTT
TRBV28	TRBJ1-5	.	.	CASSLEVRNQPQHF	TGTGCCAGCAGTTTAGAGGTTCGCAATCAGCCCCAGCATTTT
TRBV10-2	TRBJ2-7	.	once	CASTPQGSEQYF	TGCGCCAGCACCCCCCAAGGGAGCGAGCAGTACTTC
TRBV12-5	TRBJ1-5	.	.	CASAVEMGQPQHF	TGTGCTAGTGCCGTCGAAATGGGACAGCCCCAGCATTTT
TRBV10-1	TRBJ2-2	.	once	CASSRTTTGELFF	TGCGCCAGCAGTCGGACTACCACCGGGGAGCTGTTTTTT
TRBV10-2	TRBJ2-1	.	.	CASRVLLRSYNEQFF	TGCGCCAGCAGGGTGTTGCTCCGCTCCTACAATGAGCAGTTCTTC
TRBV6-1	TRBJ1-3	.	.	CASSGIPSVLFFGNTIYF	TGTGCCAGCAGTGGGATCCCTTCGGTTTTGTTTTTTGGAAACACCATATATTTT
TRBV28	TRBJ2-2	.	.	CASSQLDTGELFF	TGTGCCAGCAGTCAACTAGACACCGGGGAGCTGTTTTTT
TRBV4-1	TRBJ2-7	.	.	CASSSTPSYEQYF	TGCGCCAGCAGCTCGACTCCCTCCTACGAGCAGTACTTC
TRBV7-2	TRBJ2-1	TRBD2	.	CASSLRLAGEQFF	TGTGCCAGCAGCTTACGACTAGCTGGTGAGCAGTTCTTC
TRBV9	TRBJ1-5	.	.	CASSVDEDQPQHF	TGTGCCAGCAGCGTAGATGAGGATCAGCCCCAGCATTTT
TRBV27	TRBJ2-7	.	.	CASSSSGRNAYEQYF	TGTGCCAGCAGTTCCTCGGGCAGGAATGCCTACGAGCAGTACTTC
TRBV9	TRBJ2-3	.	.	CASSLNSNTDTQYF	TGTGCCAGCAGCTTAAACAGTAACACAGATACGCAGTATTTT
TRBV6-1	TRBJ2-2	.	.	CASSEMSSGKTGELFF	TGTGCCAGCAGTGAAATGAGTAGCGGTAAAACCGGGGAGCTGTTTTTT
TRBV19	TRBJ2-3	TRBD2	once	CASSMHSGRTDTQYF	TGTGCCAGTAGTATGCATAGCGGGAGAACAGATACGCAGTATTTT
TRBV12-3/TRBV12-4	TRBJ2-1	TRBD2	.	CASSISGLGFPFF	TGTGCCAGCAGTATTTCGGGACTAGGGTTTCCGTTCTTC
TRBV27	TRBJ1-1	.	.	CASSGGLNTEAFF	TGTGCCAGCAGCGGGGGCCTGAACACTGAAGCTTTCTTT
TRBV3-1/TRBV3-2	TRBJ2-2	.	once	CASSQATGELFF	TGTGCCAGCAGCCAGGCGACCGGGGAGCTGTTTTTT
TRBV12-3/TRBV12-4	TRBJ1-4	.	.	CASRLSTNEKLFF	TGTGCCAGCAGATTATCAACTAATGAAAAACTGTTTTTT
TRBV7-6	TRBJ1-3	.	.	CASSLWGPVDSGNTIYF	TGTGCCAGCAGCTTATGGGGGCCAGTCGACTCTGGAAACACCATATATTTT
TRBV10-1	TRBJ2-3	.	.	CASLSGNTDTQYF	TGCGCCAGTTTGAGCGGAAACACAGATACGCAGTATTTT
TRBV2	TRBJ2-1	.	.	CAAGWTRDGYNEQFF	TGTGCAGCAGGGTGGACCAGGGATGGCTACAATGAGCAGTTCTTC